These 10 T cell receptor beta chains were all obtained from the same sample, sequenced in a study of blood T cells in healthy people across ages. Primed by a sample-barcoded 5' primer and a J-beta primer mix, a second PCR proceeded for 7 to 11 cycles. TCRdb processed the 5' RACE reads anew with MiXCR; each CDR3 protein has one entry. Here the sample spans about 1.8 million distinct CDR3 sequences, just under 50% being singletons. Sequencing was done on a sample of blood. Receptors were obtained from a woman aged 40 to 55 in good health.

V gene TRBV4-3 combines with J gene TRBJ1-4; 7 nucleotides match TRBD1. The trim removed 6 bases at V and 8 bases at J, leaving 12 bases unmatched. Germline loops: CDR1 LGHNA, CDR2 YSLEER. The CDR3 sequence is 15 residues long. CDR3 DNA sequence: TGCGCCAGCAGGAGGACCGGGCAGGGGGGCGAAAAACTGTTTTTT. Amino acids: CASRRTGQGGEKLFF.

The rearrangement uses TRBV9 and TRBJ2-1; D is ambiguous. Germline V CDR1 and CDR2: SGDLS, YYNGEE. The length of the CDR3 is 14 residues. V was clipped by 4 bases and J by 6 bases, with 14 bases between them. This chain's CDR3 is CASSTLGVRNEQFF. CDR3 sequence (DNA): TGTGCCAGCAGCACGCTAGGAGTACGCAATGAGCAGTTCTTC.

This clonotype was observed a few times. Written as DNA, the CDR3 is TGTGCCAGCAGCGAGCCGGGAGGGGGCACTGAAGCTTTCTTT. It codes for CASSEPGGGTEAFF. The chain carries TRBV13 and TRBJ1-1, with D possibly matching TRBD1 (6 bases). This CDR3 has 14 residues. Germline V gene data show CDR1 as PRHDT and CDR2 as FYEKMQ (reference sequence). Between the trimmed V and J ends, which lost 5 bases and 4 bases, there was a span of 14 bases.

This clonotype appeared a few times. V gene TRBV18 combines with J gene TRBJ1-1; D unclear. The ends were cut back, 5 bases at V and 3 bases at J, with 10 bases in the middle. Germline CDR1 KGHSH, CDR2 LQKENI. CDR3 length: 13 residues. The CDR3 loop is CASSAGQDTEAFF. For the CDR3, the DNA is TGTGCCAGCTCAGCCGGCCAGGACACTGAAGCTTTCTTT.

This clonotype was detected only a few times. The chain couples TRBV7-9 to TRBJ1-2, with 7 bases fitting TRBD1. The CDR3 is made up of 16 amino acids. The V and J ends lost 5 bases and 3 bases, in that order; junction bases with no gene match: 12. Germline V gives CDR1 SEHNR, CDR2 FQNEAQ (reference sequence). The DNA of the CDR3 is TGTGCCAGCAGCCAACTGGGGGGACAGAACGACTATGGCTACACCTTC. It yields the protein CASSQLGGQNDYGYTF.

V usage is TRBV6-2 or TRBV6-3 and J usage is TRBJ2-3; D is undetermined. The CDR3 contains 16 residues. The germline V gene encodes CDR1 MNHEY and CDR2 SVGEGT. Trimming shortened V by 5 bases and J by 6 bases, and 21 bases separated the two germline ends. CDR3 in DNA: TGTGCCAGCAGTGGACCCCTCCAACGCCGTGGGGATACGCAGTATTTT. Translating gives CASSGPLQRRGDTQYF.

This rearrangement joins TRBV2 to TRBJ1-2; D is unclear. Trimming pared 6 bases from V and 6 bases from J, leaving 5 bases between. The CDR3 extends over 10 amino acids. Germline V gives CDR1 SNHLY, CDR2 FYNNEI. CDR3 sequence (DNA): TGTGCCAGCAGAGAGAATGGCTACACCTTC. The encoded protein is CASRENGYTF.

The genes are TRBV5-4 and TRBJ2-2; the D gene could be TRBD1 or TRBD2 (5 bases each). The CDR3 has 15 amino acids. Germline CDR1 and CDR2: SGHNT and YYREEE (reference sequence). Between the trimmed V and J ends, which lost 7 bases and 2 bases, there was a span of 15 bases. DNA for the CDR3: TGTGCCAGCGCCCTCGGGGCCGGAAACACCGGGGAGCTGTTTTTT. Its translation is CASALGAGNTGELFF.

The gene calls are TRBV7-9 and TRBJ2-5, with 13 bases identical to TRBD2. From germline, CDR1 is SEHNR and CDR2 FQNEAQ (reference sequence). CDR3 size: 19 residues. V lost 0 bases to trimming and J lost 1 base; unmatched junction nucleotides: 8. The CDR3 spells CASSLASGLAGEIQETQYF. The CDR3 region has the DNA TGTGCCAGCAGCTTAGCATCCGGACTAGCGGGGGAGATCCAAGAGACCCAGTACTTC.

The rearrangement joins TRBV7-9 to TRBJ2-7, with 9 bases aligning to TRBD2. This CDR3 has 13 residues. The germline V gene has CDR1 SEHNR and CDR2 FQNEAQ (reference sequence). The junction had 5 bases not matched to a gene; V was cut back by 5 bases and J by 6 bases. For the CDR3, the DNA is TGTGCCAGCAGCGTAAGTAGCGGGGGCGAGCAGTACTTC. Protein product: CASSVSSGGEQYF.